This T cell receptor beta chain was identified during a study of shared clonotypes between healthy human individuals. Assay: immunoSEQ multiplex PCR; the TCRdb copy retains only in-frame clones and omits some. Of some 900,000 clones in the sample, approximately 80% were seen once. Germline V CDR1 and CDR2: MNHEY, SMNVEV (reference sequence). The CDR3 contains 16 residues. Trimming shortened V by 5 bases and J by 1 base, and 17 bases separated the two germline ends. This clone was seen more than once but under ten times. The TCR comes from a man younger than 30 in good health. The rearrangement joins TRBV27 to TRBJ1-2; D may be TRBD1 (5 bases). The material sequenced was memory CD4+ T cells sorted from blood. Specified subset: CD45RA-negative fraction. CDR3 amino acids: CASSPEEGRSNYGYTF. The DNA for the CDR3 is TGTGCCAGCAGTCCCGAAGAGGGGAGGAGTAACTATGGCTACACCTTC.